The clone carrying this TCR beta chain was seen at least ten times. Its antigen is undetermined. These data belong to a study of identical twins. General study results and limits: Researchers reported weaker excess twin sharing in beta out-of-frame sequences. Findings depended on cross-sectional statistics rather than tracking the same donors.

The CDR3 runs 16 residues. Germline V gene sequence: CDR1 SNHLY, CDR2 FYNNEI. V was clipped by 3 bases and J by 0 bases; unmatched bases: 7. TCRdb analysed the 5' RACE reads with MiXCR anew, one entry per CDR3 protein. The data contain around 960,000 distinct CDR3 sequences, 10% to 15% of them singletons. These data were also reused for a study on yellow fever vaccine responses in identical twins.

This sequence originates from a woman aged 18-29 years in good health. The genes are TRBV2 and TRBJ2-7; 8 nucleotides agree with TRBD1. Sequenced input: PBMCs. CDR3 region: CASSDPGQASSYEQYF. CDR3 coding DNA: TGTGCCAGCAGTGACCCGGGACAGGCGAGCTCCTACGAGCAGTACTTC.